Shown below are 25 T cell receptor beta chains from a single sample sequenced in a study of fetal regulatory T cell absence and autoimmunity. Sequencing used immunoSEQ multiplex PCR; TCRdb keeps in-frame clones, though not all of them. The profile shows 95,000 or so clones, about 78% of them singletons. The sample comprised pancreas tissue. Receptors were obtained from a male donor with IPEX syndrome.

The chain links TRBV19 to TRBJ2-1; D remains ambiguous. There are 15 residues in the CDR3. V lost 3 bases and J lost 4, with 13 bases in between. Germline-derived CDR1 and CDR2 are LNHDA and SQIVND (reference sequence). DNA for the CDR3: TGTGCCAGTAGTATTCTGGCGATAGGGTACAATGAGCAGTTCTTC. As protein: CASSILAIGYNEQFF.

This sequence joins TRBV4-2 and TRBJ2-5, with 10 bases fitting TRBD2. The CDR3 spans 19 residues. Trimming at V came to 0 bases and at J to 4 bases, leaving 14 bases not matched to a gene. Germline V gene sequence: CDR1 LGHNA, CDR2 YNFKEQ. CDR3 residues: CASSQDRPSGRLIRETQYF. The CDR3 nucleotides read TGTGCCAGCAGCCAAGATCGTCCTAGCGGGAGATTAATCCGAGAGACCCAGTACTTC.

The V and J genes are TRBV4-1 and TRBJ2-7; unclear D gene. From germline, CDR1 is MGHRA and CDR2 YSYEKL. The germline V and J ends were trimmed by 4 bases and 0 bases, with 16 bases remaining between them. This CDR3 is 16 amino acids long. In DNA, the CDR3 is TGCGCCAGCAGCCCTAAAGGTGGCTCCCGCTCCTACGAGCAGTACTTC. Its protein is CASSPKGGSRSYEQYF.

This chain uses TRBV27 with TRBJ2-5, with unresolved D. This CDR3 has 12 amino acids. With 3 bases removed from V and 1 base from J, the gap between germline ends came to 3 bases. The germline V gene has CDR1 MNHEY and CDR2 SMNVEV (reference sequence). Here the CDR3 DNA reads TGTGCCAGCAGTTTTCCCCAAGAGACCCAGTACTTC. Protein sequence: CASSFPQETQYF.

This clone was picked up a small number of times. This chain uses TRBV5-1 with TRBJ2-7, with D tentatively TRBD1 (6 bases). CDR1 is SGHRS, CDR2 YFSETQ, per germline. The V and J ends lost 2 bases and 5 bases respectively, with 8 bases between them. This CDR3 has 12 residues. CDR3 loop: CASSFGGHEQYF. As DNA, the CDR3 is TGCGCCAGCAGCTTTGGGGGCCACGAGCAGTACTTC.

The chain combines TRBV9 with TRBJ1-2, with 8 bases identical to TRBD1. In germline, CDR1 is SGDLS, CDR2 YYNGEE. CDR3 length: 15 residues. V was pared by 0 bases and J by 3 bases, with 4 bases of the junction left unmatched. This chain's CDR3 is CASSVAGTGDYGYTF. The CDR3, as DNA: TGTGCCAGCAGCGTAGCCGGGACAGGTGACTATGGCTACACCTTC.

This clone was recorded a few times. The gene calls are TRBV18 and TRBJ2-3; D ambiguous. CDR3 size: 12 residues. Germline V gene data show CDR1 as KGHSH and CDR2 as LQKENI. The ends were cut back, 1 base at V and 4 bases at J, with 3 bases in the middle. The CDR3 reads CASSPLADTQYF. The CDR3, as DNA: TGTGCCAGCTCACCACTAGCAGATACGCAGTATTTT.

The V and J genes are TRBV6-6 and TRBJ1-2, with 12 nucleotides matching TRBD1. This CDR3 spans 16 amino acids. V lost 6 bases and J lost 4; bases outside the gene matches: 9. Germline V CDR1 and CDR2: MNHNY, SVGAGI (reference sequence). CDR3 amino acids: CASRFAGTGGLYGYTF. In nucleotides, the CDR3 is TGTGCCAGCAGATTTGCCGGGACAGGGGGCCTCTATGGCTACACCTTC.

This clone was picked up a small number of times. V gene TRBV19 combines with J gene TRBJ1-6, with D possibly TRBD1 on 6 matching bases. CDR3 length equals 15 residues. V gave up 6 bases and J gave up 7 bases, with 16 bases separating them. Germline CDR1 and CDR2: LNHDA and SQIVND (reference sequence). The CDR3 nucleotides read TGTGCCAGTAGCCGGGCGGGGGGCGAAAATTCACCCCTCCACTTT. Translated: CASSRAGGENSPLHF. Combining the CDR3 with reference TRBV19 and TRBJ1-6 gives the whole variable domain DGGITQSPKYLFRKEGQNVTLSCEQNLNHDAMYWYRQDPGQGLRLIYYSQIVNDFQKGDIAEGYSVSREKKESFPLTVTSAQKNPTAFYLCASSRAGGENSPLHFGNGTRLTVT.

This clone was seen repeatedly, ten times or more. The chain is built from TRBV30 and TRBJ1-2, with no clear D. CDR1 and CDR2 from the germline V gene are GTSNPN and SVGIG (reference sequence). V shed 4 bases and J shed 5 bases, with 14 bases lying between them. The CDR3 has 13 residues. CDR3 DNA: TGTGCCTGGACGGGGATCCGGGGTTATGGCTACACCTTC. Protein sequence: CAWTGIRGYGYTF.

The chain recombines TRBV4-1 with TRBJ2-2, with 15 bases fitting TRBD2. The CDR3 extends over 18 amino acids. V dropped 4 bases and J dropped 3; count of bases not matched to a gene: 6. Per germline, CDR1 MGHRA and CDR2 YSYEKL. CDR3 DNA sequence: TGCGCCAGCAGCCGGACTAGCGGGAGGGCCTATGACACCGGGGAGCTGTTTTTT. Translating gives CASSRTSGRAYDTGELFF.

The rearrangement links TRBV4-3 to TRBJ1-2, with 7 bases lining up with TRBD1. Trimming removed 1 base from V and 8 bases from J; junction bases left unmatched: 7. The CDR3 length is 14 residues. Germline CDR1 and CDR2: LGHNA and YSLEER. The CDR3 is CASSQGDRAGGYTF. CDR3 sequence (DNA): TGCGCCAGCAGCCAAGGTGACAGGGCAGGAGGCTACACCTTC.

This clone is a singleton in its sample. This sequence joins TRBV5-1 and TRBJ2-1; D is ambiguous. V was clipped by 5 bases and J by 5 bases, with 17 bases between them. Germline V gene data show CDR1 as SGHRS and CDR2 as YFSETQ. The CDR3 is 15 residues long. CDR3 amino acids: CASSPKAGVDNEQFF. The DNA of the CDR3 is TGCGCCAGCAGTCCAAAGGCCGGAGTCGACAATGAGCAGTTCTTC.

This sequence joins TRBV25-1 and TRBJ1-1; no definite D call. Germline values: CDR1 MGHDK, CDR2 SYGVNS. Trimming stripped 1 base from V and 8 bases from J, with 11 bases between. The CDR3 spans 13 residues. CDR3 sequence (DNA): TGTGCCAGCAGTGAATTTGGCAGCCCAGAAGCTTTCTTT. Translating it yields CASSEFGSPEAFF.

J is TRBJ1-5 and V is TRBV6-1, with no clear D. V was pared by 1 base and J by 4 bases, with 5 bases between. In germline, CDR1 is MNHNS, CDR2 SASEGT. The CDR3 contains 13 residues. In DNA form, the CDR3 reads TGTGCCAGCAGTGAAGTGGGGAATCAGCCCCAGCATTTT. It yields the protein CASSEVGNQPQHF.

A word on this clone: The junction shows a germline mismatch at one end, possibly a read error. The genes are TRBV5-4 and TRBJ2-3, with a tentative D call TRBD2 (6 bases). Looked up from germline, CDR1 is SGHNT and CDR2 is YYREEE (reference sequence). The CDR3 loop spans 13 amino acids. CDR3 protein: CAWGGTFTDTQYF. The CDR3, as DNA: TGCGCCTGGGGCGGGACCTTCACAGATACGCAGTATTTT.

This chain links TRBV4-1 with TRBJ2-3; perhaps TRBD2 as D (6 bases). This CDR3 has 15 amino acids. CDR1 and CDR2 (germline): MGHRA, YSYEKL. V lost 2 bases, J lost 0 bases, and 9 bases lay in between. DNA for the CDR3: TGCGCCAGCAGCCAATCGGGGACTAGCACAGATACGCAGTATTTT. Protein sequence: CASSQSGTSTDTQYF.

The CDR3 nucleotides read TGCGCCAGCAGCTTTAGCGGGTCCTACAATGAGCAGTTCTTC. Translating gives CASSFSGSYNEQFF. This chain joins TRBV5-1 and TRBJ2-1; 7 bases agree with TRBD2. CDR1 is SGHRS, CDR2 YFSETQ, per germline. Losses at the gene ends were 2 bases for V and 1 base for J; bases not matched to a gene: 0. This CDR3 has 14 residues. Drawing the rest from reference TRBV5-1 and TRBJ2-1, the complete variable domain is KAGVTQTPRYLIKTRGQQVTLSCSPISGHRSVSWYQQTPGQGLQFLFEYFSETQRNKGNFPGRFSGRQFSNSRSEMNVSTLELGDSALYLCASSFSGSYNEQFFGPGTRLTVL.

In the case of this clone: The sample carries other DNA sequences with the same CDR3. J is TRBJ1-1 and V is TRBV6-5; D remains ambiguous. V lost 4 bases to trimming and J lost 1 base, with 4 bases between them. CDR3 length: 12 amino acids. Germline CDR1 MNHEY, CDR2 SVGAGI. CDR3 region: CASSSGNTEAFF. CDR3 DNA: TGTGCCAGCAGTTCAGGGAACACTGAAGCTTTCTTT.

The CDR3 nucleotides read TGTGCCAGCAGCCCCCCGGGGGGGGTAGGATTAGCCTACGAGCAGTACTTC. Translated, it gives CASSPPGGVGLAYEQYF. The chain combines TRBV16 with TRBJ2-7, with 8 bases matching TRBD2. J gave up 2 bases and V 4 bases, and 13 bases lay outside the gene matches. The CDR3 is 17 amino acids. Germline V gene lookup returns CDR1 KGHSY and CDR2 FQNENV.

This chain joins TRBV6-5 and TRBJ2-7; TRBD2 agrees at 8 bases. V trimming: 4 bases; J trimming: 4 bases; junction bases outside the gene matches: 12. The CDR3 is 16 residues long. Germline V gene lookup returns CDR1 MNHEY and CDR2 SVGAGI. The CDR3 DNA sequence: TGTGCCAGCAGTTTCTATCGGACTAGCTTTCCTTACGAGCAGTACTTC. This sequence encodes CASSFYRTSFPYEQYF.

The V and J genes are TRBV7-2 and TRBJ1-4; D not resolved. Germline CDR1 SGHTA, CDR2 FQGNSA. V shed 2 bases and J shed 0 bases, with 4 bases lying between them. This CDR3 comprises 14 residues. The CDR3 here is CASSLSTTNEKLFF. For the CDR3, the DNA is TGTGCCAGCAGCTTATCGACAACTAATGAAAAACTGTTTTTT.

The chain employs TRBV27 and TRBJ2-7, with D perhaps TRBD2 (6 bases). CDR3 length: 14 amino acids. Trimming removed 5 bases from V and 0 bases from J, with 11 bases in between. Germline V gene sequence: CDR1 MNHEY, CDR2 SMNVEV (reference sequence). The CDR3 sequence is CASSPGASSYEQYF. The CDR3 nucleotides are TGTGCCAGCAGTCCGGGAGCCAGCTCCTACGAGCAGTACTTC.

V gene TRBV7-2 combines with J gene TRBJ2-3, with TRBD2 identical over 9 bases. Trimming cost V 1 base and J 5 bases; bases outside gene matches: 1. Germline V gives CDR1 SGHTA, CDR2 FQGNSA. This CDR3 has 14 residues. The CDR3, as DNA: TGTGCCAGCAGCTTAGTACTAGCGGGAGATACGCAGTATTTT. Amino acids: CASSLVLAGDTQYF.

The V call is TRBV10-2, the J call TRBJ1-6; maybe TRBD1 (5 bases). Germline V gene sequence: CDR1 WSHSY, CDR2 SAAADI. The V and J ends lost 0 bases and 7 bases respectively, with 10 bases between them. This CDR3 has 15 amino acids. CDR3 DNA sequence: TGCGCCAGCAGTGAGTCGAGGGGATCAAATTCACCCCTCCACTTT. This sequence encodes CASSESRGSNSPLHF.